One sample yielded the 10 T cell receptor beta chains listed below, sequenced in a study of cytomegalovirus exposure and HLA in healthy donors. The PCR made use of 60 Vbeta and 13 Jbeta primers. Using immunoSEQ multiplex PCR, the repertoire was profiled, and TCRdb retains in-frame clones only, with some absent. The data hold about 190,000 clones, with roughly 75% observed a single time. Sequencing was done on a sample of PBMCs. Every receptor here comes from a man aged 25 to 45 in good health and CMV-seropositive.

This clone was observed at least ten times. CDR3 nucleotide sequence: TGTGCCAGCAGCTTGGAGCGGTACGAGCAGTACTTC. It yields the protein CASSLERYEQYF. The chain joins TRBV5-4 to TRBJ2-7, with TRBD2 as a possible D gene (5 bases). Trimming took off 0 bases at V and 4 bases at J, with 5 bases between the two ends. This CDR3 contains 12 residues. CDR1 and CDR2 (germline): SGHNT, YYREEE (reference sequence).

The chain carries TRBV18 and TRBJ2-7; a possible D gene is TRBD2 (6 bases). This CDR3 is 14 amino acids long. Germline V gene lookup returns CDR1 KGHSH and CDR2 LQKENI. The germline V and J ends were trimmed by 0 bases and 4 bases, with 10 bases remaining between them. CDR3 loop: CASSPPAGRYEQYF. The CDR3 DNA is TGTGCCAGCTCACCACCGGCAGGGAGGTACGAGCAGTACTTC.

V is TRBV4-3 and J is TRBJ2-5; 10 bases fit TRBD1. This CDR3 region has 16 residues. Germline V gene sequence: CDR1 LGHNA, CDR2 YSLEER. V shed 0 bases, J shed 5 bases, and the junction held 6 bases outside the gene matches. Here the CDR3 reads CASSQDRGTGAETQYF. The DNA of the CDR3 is TGCGCCAGCAGCCAAGATAGGGGGACAGGGGCGGAGACCCAGTACTTC.

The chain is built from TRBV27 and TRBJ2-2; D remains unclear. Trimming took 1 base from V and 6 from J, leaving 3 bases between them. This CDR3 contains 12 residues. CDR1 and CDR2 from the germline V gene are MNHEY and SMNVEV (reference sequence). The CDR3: CASSLFAGELFF. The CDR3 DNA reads TGTGCCAGCAGTTTATTCGCCGGGGAGCTGTTTTTT.

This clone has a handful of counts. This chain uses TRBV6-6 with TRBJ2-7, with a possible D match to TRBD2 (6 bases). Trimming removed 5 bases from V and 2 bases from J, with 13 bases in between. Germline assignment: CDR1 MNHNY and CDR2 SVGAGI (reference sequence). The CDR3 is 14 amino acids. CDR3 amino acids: CASSRGGYAYEQYF. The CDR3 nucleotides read TGTGCCAGCAGTAGGGGAGGCTATGCCTACGAGCAGTACTTC.

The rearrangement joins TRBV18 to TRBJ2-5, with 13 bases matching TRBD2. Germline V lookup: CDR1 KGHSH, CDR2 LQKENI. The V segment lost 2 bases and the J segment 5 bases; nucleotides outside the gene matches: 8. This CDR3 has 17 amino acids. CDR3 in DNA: TGTGCCAGCTCACCATCACTAGCGGGAGGGAACGGTGAGACCCAGTACTTC. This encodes CASSPSLAGGNGETQYF.

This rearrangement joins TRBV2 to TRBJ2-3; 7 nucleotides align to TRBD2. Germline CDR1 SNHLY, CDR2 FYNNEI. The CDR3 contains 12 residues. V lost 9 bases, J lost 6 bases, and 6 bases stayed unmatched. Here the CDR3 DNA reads TGTGCCAGTCCTAGCGGTCCGGATACGCAGTATTTT. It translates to CASPSGPDTQYF.

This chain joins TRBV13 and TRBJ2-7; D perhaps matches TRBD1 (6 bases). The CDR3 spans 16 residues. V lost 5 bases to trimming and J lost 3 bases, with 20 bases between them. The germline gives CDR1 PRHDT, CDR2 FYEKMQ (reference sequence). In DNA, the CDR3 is TGTGCCAGCAGCATCCTTTGGGGGCGAGACCACTACGAGCAGTACTTC. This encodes CASSILWGRDHYEQYF.

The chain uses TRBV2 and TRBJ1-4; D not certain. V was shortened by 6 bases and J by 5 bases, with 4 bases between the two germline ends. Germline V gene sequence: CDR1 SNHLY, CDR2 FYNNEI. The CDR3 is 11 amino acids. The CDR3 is CASRQNEKLFF. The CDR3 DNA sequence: TGTGCCAGCAGACAGAATGAAAAACTGTTTTTT.

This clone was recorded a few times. CDR3 nucleotides: TGTGCCAGCAGCTCTAGCGGGGGCTACTCCTACAATGAGCAGTTCTTC. It yields the protein CASSSSGGYSYNEQFF. The rearrangement joins TRBV7-3 to TRBJ2-1, with 10 nucleotides matching TRBD2. CDR3 length equals 16 residues. Per germline, CDR1 SGHTA and CDR2 FQGTGA. The V and J ends lost 4 bases and 0 bases, in that order; junction bases with no gene match: 3. Variable domain in full (rest from reference TRBV7-3 and TRBJ2-1): GAGVSQTPSNKVTEKGKYVELRCDPISGHTALYWYRQSLGQGPEFLIYFQGTGAADDSGLPNDRFFAVRPEGSVSTLKIQRTERGDSAVYLCASSSSGGYSYNEQFFGPGTRLTVL.